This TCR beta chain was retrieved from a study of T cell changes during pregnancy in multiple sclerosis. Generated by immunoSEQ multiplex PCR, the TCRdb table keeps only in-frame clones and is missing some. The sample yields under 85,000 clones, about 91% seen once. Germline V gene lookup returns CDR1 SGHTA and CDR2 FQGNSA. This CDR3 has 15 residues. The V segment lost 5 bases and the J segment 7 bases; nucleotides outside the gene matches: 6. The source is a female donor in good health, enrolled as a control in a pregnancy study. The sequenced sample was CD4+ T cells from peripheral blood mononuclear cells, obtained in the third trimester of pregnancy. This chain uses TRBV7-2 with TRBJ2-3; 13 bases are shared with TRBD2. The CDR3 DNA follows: TGTGCCAGCAGCCGGACTAGCGGGGGAGTTAATACGCAGTATTTT. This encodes CASSRTSGGVNTQYF.